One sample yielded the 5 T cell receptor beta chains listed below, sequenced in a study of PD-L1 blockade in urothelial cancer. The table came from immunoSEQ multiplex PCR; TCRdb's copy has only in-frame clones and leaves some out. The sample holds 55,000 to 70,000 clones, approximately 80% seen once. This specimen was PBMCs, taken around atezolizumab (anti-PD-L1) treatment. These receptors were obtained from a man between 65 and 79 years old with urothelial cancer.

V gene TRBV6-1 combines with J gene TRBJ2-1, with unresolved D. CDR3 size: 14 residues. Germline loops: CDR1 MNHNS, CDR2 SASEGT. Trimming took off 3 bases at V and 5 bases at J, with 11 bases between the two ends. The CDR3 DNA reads TGTGCCAGCAGTGACACTTTAACCGACAATGAGCAGTTCTTC. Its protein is CASSDTLTDNEQFF.

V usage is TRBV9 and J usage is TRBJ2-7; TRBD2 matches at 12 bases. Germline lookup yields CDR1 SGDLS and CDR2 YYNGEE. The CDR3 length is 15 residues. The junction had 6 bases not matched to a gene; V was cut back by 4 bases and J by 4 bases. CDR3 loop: CASSPRTSGTYEQYF. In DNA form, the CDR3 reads TGTGCCAGCAGCCCCCGGACTAGCGGGACTTACGAGCAGTACTTC.

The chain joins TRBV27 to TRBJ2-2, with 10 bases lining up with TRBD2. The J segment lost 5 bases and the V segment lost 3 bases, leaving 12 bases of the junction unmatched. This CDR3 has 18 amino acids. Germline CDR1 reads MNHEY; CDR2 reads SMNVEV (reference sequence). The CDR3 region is CASSFRADLAGDTGELFF. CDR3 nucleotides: TGTGCCAGCAGTTTTCGGGCTGATCTAGCGGGAGATACCGGGGAGCTGTTTTTT.

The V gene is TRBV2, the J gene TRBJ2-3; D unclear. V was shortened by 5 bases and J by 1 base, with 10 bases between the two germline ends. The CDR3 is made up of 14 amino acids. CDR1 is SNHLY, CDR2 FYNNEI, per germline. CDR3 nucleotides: TGTGCCAGCAGTTCCTTGACACGCACAGATACGCAGTATTTT. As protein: CASSSLTRTDTQYF.

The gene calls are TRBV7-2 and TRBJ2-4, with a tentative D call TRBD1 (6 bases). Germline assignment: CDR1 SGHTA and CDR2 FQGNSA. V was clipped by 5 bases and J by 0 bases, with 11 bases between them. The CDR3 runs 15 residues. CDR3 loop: CASSLWTEAKNIQYF. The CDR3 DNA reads TGTGCCAGCAGCCTATGGACAGAAGCCAAAAACATTCAGTACTTC.